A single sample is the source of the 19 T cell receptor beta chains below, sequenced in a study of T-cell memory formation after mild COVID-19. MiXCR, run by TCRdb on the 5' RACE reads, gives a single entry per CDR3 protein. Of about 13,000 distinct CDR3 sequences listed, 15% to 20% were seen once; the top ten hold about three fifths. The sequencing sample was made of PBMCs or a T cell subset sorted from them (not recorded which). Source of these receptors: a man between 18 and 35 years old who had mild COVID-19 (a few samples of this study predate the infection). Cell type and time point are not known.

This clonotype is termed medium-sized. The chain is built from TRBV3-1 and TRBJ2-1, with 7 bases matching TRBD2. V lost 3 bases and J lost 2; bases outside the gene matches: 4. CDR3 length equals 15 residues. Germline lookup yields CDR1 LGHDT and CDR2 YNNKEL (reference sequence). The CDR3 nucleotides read TGTGCCAGCAGCCATGTACTAGCGCCCTACAATGAGCAGTTCTTC. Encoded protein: CASSHVLAPYNEQFF.

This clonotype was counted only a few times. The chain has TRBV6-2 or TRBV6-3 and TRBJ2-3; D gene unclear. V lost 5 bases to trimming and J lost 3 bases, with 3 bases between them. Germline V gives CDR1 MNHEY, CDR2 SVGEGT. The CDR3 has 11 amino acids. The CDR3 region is CASSHTDTQYF. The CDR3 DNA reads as TGTGCCAGCAGTCATACAGATACGCAGTATTTT.

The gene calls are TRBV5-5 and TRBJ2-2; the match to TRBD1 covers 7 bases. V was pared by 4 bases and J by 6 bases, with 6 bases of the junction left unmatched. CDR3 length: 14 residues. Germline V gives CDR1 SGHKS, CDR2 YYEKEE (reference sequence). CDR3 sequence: CASSQNRGAGELFF. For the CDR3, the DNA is TGTGCCAGCAGCCAAAACAGGGGCGCCGGGGAGCTGTTTTTT. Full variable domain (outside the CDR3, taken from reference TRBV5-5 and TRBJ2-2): DAGVTQSPTHLIKTRGQQVTLRCSPISGHKSVSWYQQVLGQGPQFIFQYYEKEERGRGNFPDRFSARQFPNYSSELNVNALLLGDSALYLCASSQNRGAGELFFGEGSRLTVL.

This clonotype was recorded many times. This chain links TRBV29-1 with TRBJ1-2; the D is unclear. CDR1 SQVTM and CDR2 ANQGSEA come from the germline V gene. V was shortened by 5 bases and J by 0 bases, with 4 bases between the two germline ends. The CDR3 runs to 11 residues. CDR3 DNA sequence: TGCAGCGTTCGGTCTAACTATGGCTACACCTTC. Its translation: CSVRSNYGYTF.

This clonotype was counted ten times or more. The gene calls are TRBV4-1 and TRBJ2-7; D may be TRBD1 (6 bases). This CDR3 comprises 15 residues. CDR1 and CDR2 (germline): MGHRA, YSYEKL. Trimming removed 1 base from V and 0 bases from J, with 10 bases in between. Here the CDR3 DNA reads TGCGCCAGCAGCCAAGGATTAGGGGGCTCCTACGAGCAGTACTTC. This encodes CASSQGLGGSYEQYF.

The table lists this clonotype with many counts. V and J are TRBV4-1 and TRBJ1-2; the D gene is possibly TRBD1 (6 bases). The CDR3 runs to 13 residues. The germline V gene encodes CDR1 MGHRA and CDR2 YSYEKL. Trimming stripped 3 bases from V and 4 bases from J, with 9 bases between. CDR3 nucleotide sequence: TGCGCCAGCAGCCAGCAGACAGGCTATGGCTACACCTTC. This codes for CASSQQTGYGYTF.

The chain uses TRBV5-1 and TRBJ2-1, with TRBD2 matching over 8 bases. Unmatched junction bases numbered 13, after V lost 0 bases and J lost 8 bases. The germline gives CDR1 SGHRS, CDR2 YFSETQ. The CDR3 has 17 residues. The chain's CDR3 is CASSLEIDAGGRDEQFF. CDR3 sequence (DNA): TGCGCCAGCAGCTTGGAAATCGACGCGGGGGGTCGCGATGAGCAGTTCTTC.

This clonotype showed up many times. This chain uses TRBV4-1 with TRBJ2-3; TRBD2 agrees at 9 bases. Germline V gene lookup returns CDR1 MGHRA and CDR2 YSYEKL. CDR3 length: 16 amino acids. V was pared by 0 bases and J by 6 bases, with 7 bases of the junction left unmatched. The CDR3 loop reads CASSQEGLAIRDTQYF. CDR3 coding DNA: TGCGCCAGCAGCCAAGAGGGACTAGCTATAAGGGATACGCAGTATTTT.

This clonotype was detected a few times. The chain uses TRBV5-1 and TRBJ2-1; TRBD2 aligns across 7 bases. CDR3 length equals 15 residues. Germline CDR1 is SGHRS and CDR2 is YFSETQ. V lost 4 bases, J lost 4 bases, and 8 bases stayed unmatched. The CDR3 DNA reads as TGCGCCAGCAGCGCTAATAGCGGGCAATACAATGAGCAGTTCTTC. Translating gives CASSANSGQYNEQFF.

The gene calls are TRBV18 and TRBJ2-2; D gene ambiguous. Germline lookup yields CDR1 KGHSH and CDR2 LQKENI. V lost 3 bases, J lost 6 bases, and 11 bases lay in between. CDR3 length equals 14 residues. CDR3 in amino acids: CASSPWSGAGELFF. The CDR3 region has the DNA TGTGCCAGCTCACCCTGGAGTGGCGCCGGGGAGCTGTTTTTT.

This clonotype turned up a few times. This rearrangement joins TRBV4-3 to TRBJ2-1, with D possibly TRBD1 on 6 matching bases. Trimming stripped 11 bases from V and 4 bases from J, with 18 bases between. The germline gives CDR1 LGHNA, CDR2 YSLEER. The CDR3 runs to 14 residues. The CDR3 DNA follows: TGCGCCTCGTCGGGCCAGGGGCCTTACAATGAGCAGTTCTTC. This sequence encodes CASSGQGPYNEQFF.

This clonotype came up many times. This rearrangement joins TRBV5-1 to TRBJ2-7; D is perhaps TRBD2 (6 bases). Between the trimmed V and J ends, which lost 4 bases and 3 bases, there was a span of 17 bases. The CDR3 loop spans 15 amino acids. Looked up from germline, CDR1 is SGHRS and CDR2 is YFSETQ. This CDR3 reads CASSGGMSHLYEQYV. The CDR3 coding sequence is TGCGCCAGCAGCGGGGGGATGTCGCACCTCTACGAGCAGTACGTC.

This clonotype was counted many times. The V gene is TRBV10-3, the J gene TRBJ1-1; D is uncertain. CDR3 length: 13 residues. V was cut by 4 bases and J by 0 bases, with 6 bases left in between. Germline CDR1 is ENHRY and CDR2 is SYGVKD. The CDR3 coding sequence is TGTGCCATCAGTGTCAGCATGAACACTGAAGCTTTCTTT. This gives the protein CAISVSMNTEAFF.

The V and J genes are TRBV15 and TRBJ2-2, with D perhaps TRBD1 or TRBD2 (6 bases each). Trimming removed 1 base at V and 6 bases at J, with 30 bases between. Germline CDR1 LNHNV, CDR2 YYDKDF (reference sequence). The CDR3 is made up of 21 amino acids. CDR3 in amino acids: CATSRGQRRGRQVFDPGELFF. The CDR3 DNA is TGTGCCACCAGCAGAGGGCAACGACGGGGGCGACAGGTTTTTGATCCCGGGGAGCTGTTTTTT.

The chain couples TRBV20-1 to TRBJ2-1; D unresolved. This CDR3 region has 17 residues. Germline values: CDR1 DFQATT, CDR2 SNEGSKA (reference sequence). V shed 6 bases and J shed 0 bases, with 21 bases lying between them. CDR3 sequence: CSAPSQFPVVSYNEQFF. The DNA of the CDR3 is TGCAGTGCGCCCTCCCAGTTCCCGGTTGTCTCCTACAATGAGCAGTTCTTC.

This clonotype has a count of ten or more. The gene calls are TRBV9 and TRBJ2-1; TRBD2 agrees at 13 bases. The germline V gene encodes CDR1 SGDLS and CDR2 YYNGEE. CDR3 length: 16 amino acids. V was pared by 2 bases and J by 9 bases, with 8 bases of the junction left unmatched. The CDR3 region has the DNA TGTGCCAGCAGCGTCGGACTAGCGGGGGCCCCGGGTGAGCAGTTCTTC. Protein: CASSVGLAGAPGEQFF. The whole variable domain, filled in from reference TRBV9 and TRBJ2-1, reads DSGVTQTPKHLITATGQRVTLRCSPRSGDLSVYWYQQSLDQGLQFLIQYYNGEERAKGNILERFSAQQFPDLHSELNLSSLELGDSALYFCASSVGLAGAPGEQFFGPGTRLTVL.

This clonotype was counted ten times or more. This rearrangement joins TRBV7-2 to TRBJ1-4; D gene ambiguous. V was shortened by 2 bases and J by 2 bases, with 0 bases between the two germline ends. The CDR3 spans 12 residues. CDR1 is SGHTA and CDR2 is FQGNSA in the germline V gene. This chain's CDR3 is CASSLTNEKLFF. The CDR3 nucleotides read TGTGCCAGCAGCTTAACTAATGAAAAACTGTTTTTT.

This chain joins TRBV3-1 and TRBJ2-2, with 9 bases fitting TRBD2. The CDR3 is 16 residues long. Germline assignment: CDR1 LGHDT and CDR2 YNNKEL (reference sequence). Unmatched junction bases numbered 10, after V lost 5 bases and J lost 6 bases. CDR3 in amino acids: CASSETPGLAPGELFF. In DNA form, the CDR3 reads TGTGCCAGCAGCGAGACCCCGGGACTAGCTCCCGGGGAGCTGTTTTTT.

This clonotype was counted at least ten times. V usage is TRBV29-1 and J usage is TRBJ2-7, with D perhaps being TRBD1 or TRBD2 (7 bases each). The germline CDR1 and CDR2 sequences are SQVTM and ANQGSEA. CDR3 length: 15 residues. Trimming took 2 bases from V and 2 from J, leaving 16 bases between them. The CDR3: CSVERAGTETYEQYF. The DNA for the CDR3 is TGCAGCGTTGAAAGAGCGGGGACAGAAACCTACGAGCAGTACTTC.